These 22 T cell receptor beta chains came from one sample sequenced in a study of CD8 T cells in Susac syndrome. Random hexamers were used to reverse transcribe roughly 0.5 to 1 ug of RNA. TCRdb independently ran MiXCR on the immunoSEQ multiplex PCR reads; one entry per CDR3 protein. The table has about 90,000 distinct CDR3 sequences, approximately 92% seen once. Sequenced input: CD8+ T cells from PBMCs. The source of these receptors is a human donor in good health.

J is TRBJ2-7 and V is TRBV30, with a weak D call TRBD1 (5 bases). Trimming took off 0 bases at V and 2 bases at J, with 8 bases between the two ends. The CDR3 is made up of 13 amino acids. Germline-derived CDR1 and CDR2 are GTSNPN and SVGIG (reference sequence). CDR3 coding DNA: TGTGCCTGGAGTGTTTTAGGGGCCTACGAGCAGTACTTC. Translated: CAWSVLGAYEQYF.

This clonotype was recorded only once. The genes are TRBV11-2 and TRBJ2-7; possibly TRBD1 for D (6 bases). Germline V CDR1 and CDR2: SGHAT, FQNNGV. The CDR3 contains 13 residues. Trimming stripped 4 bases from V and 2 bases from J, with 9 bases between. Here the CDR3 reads CASSWDKTYEQYF. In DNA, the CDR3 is TGTGCCAGCAGCTGGGACAAAACCTACGAGCAGTACTTC.

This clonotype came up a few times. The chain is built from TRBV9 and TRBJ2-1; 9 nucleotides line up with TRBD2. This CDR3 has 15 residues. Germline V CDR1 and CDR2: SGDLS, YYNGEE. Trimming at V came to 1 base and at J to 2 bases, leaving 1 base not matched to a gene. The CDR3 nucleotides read TGTGCCAGCAGCGTACGCGGGGGGGCCTACAATGAGCAGTTCTTC. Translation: CASSVRGGAYNEQFF.

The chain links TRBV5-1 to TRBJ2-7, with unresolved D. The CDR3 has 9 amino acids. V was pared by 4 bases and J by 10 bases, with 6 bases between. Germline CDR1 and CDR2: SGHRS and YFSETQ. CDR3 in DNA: TGCGCCAGCAGCATAGAACAGTACTTC. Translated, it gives CASSIEQYF.

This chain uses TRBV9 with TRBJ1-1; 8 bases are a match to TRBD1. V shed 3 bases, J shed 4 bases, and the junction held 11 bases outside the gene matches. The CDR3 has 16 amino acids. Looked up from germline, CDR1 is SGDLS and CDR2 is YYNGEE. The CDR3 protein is CASSARTGREITEAFF. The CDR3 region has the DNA TGTGCCAGCAGCGCACGGACAGGGAGAGAGATCACTGAAGCTTTCTTT.

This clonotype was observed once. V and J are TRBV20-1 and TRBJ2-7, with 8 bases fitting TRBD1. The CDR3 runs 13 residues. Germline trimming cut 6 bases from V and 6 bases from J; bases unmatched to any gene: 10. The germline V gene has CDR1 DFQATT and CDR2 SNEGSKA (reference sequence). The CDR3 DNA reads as TGCAGTGCCCCGCGACAGGGGACTTCCGAGCAGTACTTC. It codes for CSAPRQGTSEQYF.

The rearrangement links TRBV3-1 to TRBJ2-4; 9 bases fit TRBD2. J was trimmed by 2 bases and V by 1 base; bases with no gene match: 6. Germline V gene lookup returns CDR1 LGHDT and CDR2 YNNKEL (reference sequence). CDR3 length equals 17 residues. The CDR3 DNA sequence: TGTGCCAGCAGCCAAGTCGGGACTAGCCCGTCCAAAAACATTCAGTACTTC. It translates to CASSQVGTSPSKNIQYF.

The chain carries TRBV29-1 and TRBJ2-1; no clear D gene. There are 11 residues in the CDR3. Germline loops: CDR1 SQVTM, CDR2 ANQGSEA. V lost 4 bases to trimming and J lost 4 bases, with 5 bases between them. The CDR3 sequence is CSVVSYNEQFF. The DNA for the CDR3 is TGCAGCGTTGTGTCATACAATGAGCAGTTCTTC.

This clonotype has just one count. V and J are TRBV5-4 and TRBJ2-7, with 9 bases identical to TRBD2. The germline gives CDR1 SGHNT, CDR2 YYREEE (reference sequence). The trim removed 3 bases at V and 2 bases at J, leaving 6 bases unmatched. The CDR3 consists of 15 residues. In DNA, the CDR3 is TGTGCCAGCAGCTACCTTAGCGGGGGCCCCTACGAGCAGTACTTC. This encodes CASSYLSGGPYEQYF.

The CDR3 here is CASSSPSGRVDDYTF. The CDR3 DNA reads TGTGCCAGCAGCTCCCCCTCGGGGAGAGTTGATGACTACACCTTC. The chain uses TRBV9 and TRBJ1-2; no clear D. Germline CDR1 SGDLS, CDR2 YYNGEE. Trimming removed 4 bases from V and 10 bases from J, with 23 bases in between. The CDR3 covers 15 residues.

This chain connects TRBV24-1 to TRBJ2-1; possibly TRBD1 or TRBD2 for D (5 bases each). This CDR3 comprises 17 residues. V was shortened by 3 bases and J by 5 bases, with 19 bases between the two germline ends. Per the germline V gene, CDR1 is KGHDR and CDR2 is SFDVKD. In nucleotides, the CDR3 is TGTGCCACCAGTGATACGTCGGGACCTCAGGGCCACAATGAGCAGTTCTTC. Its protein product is CATSDTSGPQGHNEQFF.

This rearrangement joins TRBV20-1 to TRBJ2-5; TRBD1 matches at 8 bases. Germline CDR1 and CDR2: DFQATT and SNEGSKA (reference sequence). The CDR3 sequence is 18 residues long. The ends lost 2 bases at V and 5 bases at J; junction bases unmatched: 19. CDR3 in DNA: TGCAGTGCTAGACGGCCCGGGGAATCTTACAGGGGGTGGGAGACCCAGTACTTC. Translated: CSARRPGESYRGWETQYF.

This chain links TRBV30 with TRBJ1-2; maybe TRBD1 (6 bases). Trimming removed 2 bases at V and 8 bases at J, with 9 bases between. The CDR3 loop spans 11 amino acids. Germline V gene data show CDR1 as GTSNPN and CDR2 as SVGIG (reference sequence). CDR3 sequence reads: CAWSSRGGYTF. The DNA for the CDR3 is TGTGCCTGGAGTAGCAGGGGCGGCTACACCTTC.

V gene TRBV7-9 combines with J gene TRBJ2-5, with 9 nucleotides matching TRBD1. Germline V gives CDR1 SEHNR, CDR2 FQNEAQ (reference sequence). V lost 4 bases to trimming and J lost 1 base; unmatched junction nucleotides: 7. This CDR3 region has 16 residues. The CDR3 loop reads CASSSTPGQGQETQYF. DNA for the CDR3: TGTGCCAGCAGCTCAACTCCGGGACAGGGCCAAGAGACCCAGTACTTC.

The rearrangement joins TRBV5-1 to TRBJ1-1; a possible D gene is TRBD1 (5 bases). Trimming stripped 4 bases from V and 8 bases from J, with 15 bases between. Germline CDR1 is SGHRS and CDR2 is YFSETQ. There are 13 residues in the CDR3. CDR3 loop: CASSIRGPGEAFF. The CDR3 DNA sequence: TGCGCCAGCAGCATACGGGGCCCTGGGGAAGCTTTCTTT.

CDR3 residues: CSVPRGGTGELFF. Written as DNA, the CDR3 is TGCAGCGTCCCTCGCGGGGGGACCGGGGAGCTGTTTTTT. The chain is built from TRBV29-1 and TRBJ2-2; 8 bases are shared with TRBD2. The V segment lost 6 bases and the J segment 5 bases; nucleotides outside the gene matches: 5. The CDR3 sequence is 13 residues long. CDR1 is SQVTM and CDR2 is ANQGSEA in the germline V gene.

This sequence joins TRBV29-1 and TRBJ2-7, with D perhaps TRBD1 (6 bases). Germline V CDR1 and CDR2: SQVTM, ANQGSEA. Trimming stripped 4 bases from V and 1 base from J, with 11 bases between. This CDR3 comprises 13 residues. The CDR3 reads CSVARTASYEQYF. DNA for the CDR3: TGCAGCGTTGCTCGGACAGCATCCTACGAGCAGTACTTC.

This chain's CDR3 is CSARAPRQAFF. DNA for the CDR3: TGCAGTGCTAGAGCCCCCCGGCAAGCTTTCTTT. The genes are TRBV20-1 and TRBJ1-1; D is unclear. Trimming removed 1 base at V and 9 bases at J, with 9 bases between. The CDR3 runs 11 residues. CDR1 is DFQATT, CDR2 SNEGSKA, per germline (reference sequence).

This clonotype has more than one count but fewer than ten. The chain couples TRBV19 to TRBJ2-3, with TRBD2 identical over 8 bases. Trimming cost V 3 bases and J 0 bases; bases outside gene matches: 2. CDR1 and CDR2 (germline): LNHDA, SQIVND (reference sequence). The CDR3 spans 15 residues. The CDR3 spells CASSITSGSTDTQYF. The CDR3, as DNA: TGTGCCAGTAGTATCACTAGCGGAAGCACAGATACGCAGTATTTT. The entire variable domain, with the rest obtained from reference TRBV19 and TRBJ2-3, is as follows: DGGITQSPKYLFRKEGQNVTLSCEQNLNHDAMYWYRQDPGQGLRLIYYSQIVNDFQKGDIAEGYSVSREKKESFPLTVTSAQKNPTAFYLCASSITSGSTDTQYFGPGTRLTVL.

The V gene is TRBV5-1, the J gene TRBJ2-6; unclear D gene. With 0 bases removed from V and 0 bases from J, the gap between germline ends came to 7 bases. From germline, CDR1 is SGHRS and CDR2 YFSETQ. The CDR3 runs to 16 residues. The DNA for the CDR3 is TGCGCCAGCAGCTTGGACGGTAGCTCTGGGGCCAACGTCCTGACTTTC. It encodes CASSLDGSSGANVLTF.

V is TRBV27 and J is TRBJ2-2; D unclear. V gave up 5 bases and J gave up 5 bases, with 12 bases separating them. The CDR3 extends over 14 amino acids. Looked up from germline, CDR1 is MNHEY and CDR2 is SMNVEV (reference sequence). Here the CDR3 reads CASSAIDMTGELFF. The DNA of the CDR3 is TGTGCCAGCAGTGCGATCGACATGACCGGGGAGCTGTTTTTT.

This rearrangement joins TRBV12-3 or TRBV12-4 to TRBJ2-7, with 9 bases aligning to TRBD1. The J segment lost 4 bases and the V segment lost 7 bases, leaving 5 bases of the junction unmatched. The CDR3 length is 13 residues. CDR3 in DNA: TGTGCCAGCACCCTGGGACAGGGTTACGAGCAGTACTTC. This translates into CASTLGQGYEQYF.